These 10 T cell receptor beta chains were sequenced from one sample in a study of long-term antiretroviral therapy in people with HIV. The libraries were made with immunoSEQ v3.0 at survey level. The repertoire was sequenced with immunoSEQ multiplex PCR; TCRdb's copy has only in-frame clones and lacks some. The sample holds 20,000 to 25,000 clones, around four fifths seen once. Source: unsorted PBMCs, taken approximately 4 years after starting antiretroviral therapy. Receptors originate from a young man with HIV.

This chain uses TRBV27 with TRBJ1-2; perhaps TRBD1 as D (6 bases). The CDR3 spans 15 residues. Germline V lookup: CDR1 MNHEY, CDR2 SMNVEV (reference sequence). Trimming shortened V by 3 bases and J by 7 bases, and 18 bases separated the two germline ends. The CDR3 here is CASSLTRAGAGGYTF. As DNA, the CDR3 is TGTGCCAGCAGTTTGACCCGGGCGGGGGCGGGTGGCTACACCTTC.

The chain combines TRBV30 with TRBJ1-2; 8 bases match TRBD1. The CDR3 contains 13 residues. Losses at the gene ends were 5 bases for V and 5 bases for J; bases not matched to a gene: 7. The V gene's germline CDR1 is GTSNPN and CDR2 SVGIG (reference sequence). The DNA of the CDR3 is TGTGCCTGGGGACAGGGATTATGGTATGGCTACACCTTC. Amino acids: CAWGQGLWYGYTF.

The genes are TRBV7-9 and TRBJ1-4; no clear D. The V gene lost 5 bases and the J gene lost 8 bases, with 15 bases spanning the gap. The length of the CDR3 is 14 residues. Per germline, CDR1 SEHNR and CDR2 FQNEAQ (reference sequence). The CDR3 DNA sequence: TGTGCCAGCAGCCCGAGCCCATCTGGAGAAAAACTGTTTTTT. Protein sequence: CASSPSPSGEKLFF.

V and J are TRBV4-1 and TRBJ2-3, with TRBD1 matching 9 bases. Trimming at V came to 8 bases and at J to 2 bases, leaving 5 bases not matched to a gene. The CDR3 runs 14 residues. Germline CDR1 is MGHRA and CDR2 is YSYEKL. CDR3 sequence: CASEDRGNTDTQYF. CDR3 DNA: TGCGCCAGCGAAGACAGGGGGAACACAGATACGCAGTATTTT.

Only a few counts were recorded for this clone. This chain joins TRBV4-1 and TRBJ1-2; no clear D gene. The CDR3 totals 13 residues. V lost 4 bases, J lost 8 bases, and 14 bases lay in between. Germline CDR1 and CDR2: MGHRA and YSYEKL. The CDR3 spells CASSPEQTGGYTF. CDR3 nucleotide sequence: TGCGCCAGCAGCCCAGAGCAAACGGGGGGCTACACCTTC.

J is TRBJ2-2 and V is TRBV7-8; unclear D gene. Deletions cut 1 base from V and 0 bases from J, with 9 bases between. Germline values: CDR1 SGHVS, CDR2 FQNEAQ. This CDR3 is built from 16 residues. The CDR3 here is CASSLGALANTGELFF. Here the CDR3 DNA reads TGTGCCAGCAGCTTAGGGGCTTTGGCGAACACCGGGGAGCTGTTTTTT.

The chain uses TRBV19 and TRBJ1-5; 7 bases agree with TRBD1. Germline trimming cut 4 bases from V and 4 bases from J; bases unmatched to any gene: 7. The V gene's germline CDR1 is LNHDA and CDR2 SQIVND (reference sequence). The CDR3 extends over 15 amino acids. CDR3 bases: TGTGCCAGTAGTACCCGGGACAGAGGGAATCAGCCCCAGCATTTT. Its protein is CASSTRDRGNQPQHF. The full variable domain, its missing parts supplied by reference TRBV19 and TRBJ1-5, is DGGITQSPKYLFRKEGQNVTLSCEQNLNHDAMYWYRQDPGQGLRLIYYSQIVNDFQKGDIAEGYSVSREKKESFPLTVTSAQKNPTAFYLCASSTRDRGNQPQHFGDGTRLSIL.

This CDR3 reads CASSQAGAGGETQYF. CDR3 coding DNA: TGTGCCAGCAGCCAAGCGGGGGCGGGGGGAGAGACCCAGTACTTC. V is TRBV4-2 and J is TRBJ2-5; 8 bases map to TRBD2. This CDR3 is 15 amino acids long. Germline CDR1 LGHNA, CDR2 YNFKEQ. Unmatched junction bases numbered 5, after V lost 1 base and J lost 4 bases.

The V gene is TRBV11-2, the J gene TRBJ1-1, with D hard to call. V was shortened by 6 bases and J by 5 bases, with 16 bases between the two germline ends. Looked up from germline, CDR1 is SGHAT and CDR2 is FQNNGV. The CDR3 loop spans 14 amino acids. The CDR3 DNA follows: TGTGCCAGCAGTATGATGACGGGAGGGACTGAAGCTTTCTTT. It encodes CASSMMTGGTEAFF.

This clone appeared a few times. The chain joins TRBV2 to TRBJ2-7; 7 bases are shared with TRBD1. Germline CDR1 is SNHLY and CDR2 is FYNNEI. This CDR3 spans 13 amino acids. With V trimmed by 4 bases and J by 3 bases, 3 bases remained unmatched. The CDR3: CASSGQGDYEQYF. The CDR3 DNA reads TGTGCCAGCAGTGGGCAGGGGGACTACGAGCAGTACTTC. Full variable domain (outside the CDR3, taken from reference TRBV2 and TRBJ2-7): EPEVTQTPSHQVTQMGQEVILRCVPISNHLYFYWYRQILGQKVEFLVSFYNNEISEKSEIFDDQFSVERPDGSNFTLKIRSTKLEDSAMYFCASSGQGDYEQYFGPGTRLTVT.